This T cell receptor beta chain appears in the sequencing data of a study of cytomegalovirus exposure and HLA in healthy donors. Overall study findings and caveats: Rare TCR sequences dominated, though some public TCRs recurred in many donors.

This clone was seen a single time. Its cognate antigen is unknown. Repertoires were generated with immunoSEQ multiplex PCR, while TCRdb's copy carries only in-frame clones and drops some. The repertoire has about 350,000 clones, roughly nine tenths of them found once; the top ten carry roughly 1.1%. Material: PBMCs. The source is a woman in her 30s in good health and CMV-seropositive.

The CDR3 bases are TGTGCCAGCAGCGCACAGGGAGGGCGCTCCTACGAGCAGTACTTC. Amino acids: CASSAQGGRSYEQYF. The gene calls are TRBV6-1 and TRBJ2-7; perhaps TRBD2 as D (7 bases). The V gene lost 6 bases and the J gene lost 0 bases, with 15 bases spanning the gap. The CDR3 loop spans 15 amino acids. Germline V gene sequence: CDR1 MNHNS, CDR2 SASEGT.